The TCR beta chain under discussion was sequenced for a study of T cells expressing NK-cell markers. Overall study findings and caveats: The study found these clonotypes also leading the CD3+CD56-NKG2C+ fraction in a few donors.

TCRdb reprocessed the 5' RACE reads and stores each CDR3 protein as one record, lacking DNA. The sample data list about 150,000 distinct CDR3 sequences. Germline CDR1 is SEHNR and CDR2 is FQNEAQ (reference sequence). This CDR3 has 15 residues. As to this clonotype: Antigen specificity is unknown.

Sequencing input: blood T cells: a sorted CD56 or NKG2C T cell subset, CD4+ or CD8+ T cells, or bulk PBMC T cells (not recorded which). The V call is TRBV7-9, the J call TRBJ2-7; TCRdb picks TRBD1, but there is no DNA to check that call. This clonotype was sampled from a woman aged 50 to 65 in good health. The CDR3 sequence is CASSQDRAHLSEQYF.